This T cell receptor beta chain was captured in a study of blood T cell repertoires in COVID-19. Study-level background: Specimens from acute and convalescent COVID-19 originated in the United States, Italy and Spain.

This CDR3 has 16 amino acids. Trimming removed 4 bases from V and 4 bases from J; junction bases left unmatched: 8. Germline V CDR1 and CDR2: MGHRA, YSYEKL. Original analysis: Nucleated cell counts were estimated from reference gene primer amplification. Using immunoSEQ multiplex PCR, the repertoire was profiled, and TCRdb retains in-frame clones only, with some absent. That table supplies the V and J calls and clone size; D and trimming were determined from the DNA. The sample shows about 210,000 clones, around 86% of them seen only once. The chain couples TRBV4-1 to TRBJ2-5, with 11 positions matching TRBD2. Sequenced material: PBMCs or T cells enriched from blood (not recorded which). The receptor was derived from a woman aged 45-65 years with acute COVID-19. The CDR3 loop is CASSPVAGGPRETQYF. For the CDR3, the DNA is TGCGCCAGCAGCCCCGTAGCGGGGGGGCCTCGAGAGACCCAGTACTTC.